The clone carrying this T cell receptor (beta chain) occurred many times. Antigen specificity is unknown. These data belong to a study of T cells after yellow fever vaccination. Across the study: SMART-Seq v4 Ultra Low Input served to prepare low-cell-number fractions.

In TCRdb, the 5' RACE reads were re-called with MiXCR into one record per CDR3 protein. The sample lists 300,000 to 350,000 distinct CDR3 sequences, about 10% seen once, with over 3% in the top ten. The CDR3 is 14 amino acids. V lost 9 bases, J lost 8 bases, and 22 bases lay in between. Per germline, CDR1 LNHDA and CDR2 SQIVND (reference sequence). General study findings and limits: A small proportion of clonotypes was detected in both the CD4 and CD8 compartments.

The TCR originated in a man in his late teens or twenties who received the YFV17D yellow fever vaccine. The sample consisted of CD4+ T cells sorted from PBMCs, taken 45 days after the yellow fever booster vaccination. This chain connects TRBV19 to TRBJ1-2, with a weak D call TRBD1 (6 bases). CDR3 nucleotide sequence: TGTGCCAGCTCCTATGGGGGCCGGCTTTCCGGCTACACCTTC. Protein sequence: CASSYGGRLSGYTF.